A selection of T cell receptor beta chains follows, all from one sample in a study of CD8+CD57+ T cells in acquired aplastic anemia. Via MiXCR, TCRdb re-called the reads, giving one row per CDR3 protein. This table holds some 410,000 distinct CDR3 sequences, 65% to 80% found once. Sequencing was carried out using sorted CD4+, CD8+, or CD8+CD57+ T cells (not recorded which) from PBMCs. The receptors here all came from a human donor in good health, serving as a control. The CDR3 runs from the conserved cysteine through the conserved F or W. A D gene is named only where the DNA matches it firmly. Size tells how often a clone was seen (once, few, many) or the class of an expanded clone, and some rows leave it out.

clone_size j_call v_call d_call cdr3_nt cdr3_aa
many TRBJ2-5 TRBV12-5 . TGTGCTAGTGGTTTGGCAGAGACCCAGTACTTC CASGLAETQYF
many TRBJ1-2 TRBV7-2 . TGTGCCAGCAGCTTAGGGGGCCCCTACTATGGCTACACCTTC CASSLGGPYYGYTF
many TRBJ1-4 TRBV6-5 TRBD1 TGTGCCAGCAGCTGGACAGGAGTGAGGGAAAAACTGTTTTTT CASSWTGVREKLFF
. TRBJ2-7 TRBV20-1 . TGCAGTGCTAGAGAGTCCATACTCTACGAGCAGTACTTC CSARESILYEQYF
. TRBJ1-3 TRBV7-2 . TGTGCCAGCAGCAGACGGCAGCGCGCGTCCTCGATCATTTTT CASSRRQRASSIIF
. TRBJ2-7 TRBV15 . TGTGCCACCAGCATAAAAAGGTGGGACTTGAACTCCTACGAGCAGTACTTC CATSIKRWDLNSYEQYF
. TRBJ2-6 TRBV5-4 . TGTGCCAGCAGACGGACGGGAACTGGGGCCAACGTCCTGACTTTC CASRRTGTGANVLTF
once TRBJ2-5 TRBV7-3 TRBD2 TGTGCCAGCAGCCCCTCGGGTAGCGGGAGATCGGGAGAGACCCAGTACTTC CASSPSGSGRSGETQYF
. TRBJ2-7 TRBV2 TRBD2 TGTGCCAGCAGTACGAGGACTAGCGGCTCCTACGAGCAGTACTTC CASSTRTSGSYEQYF
. TRBJ2-1 TRBV7-8 . TGTGCCAGCAGCGGACAGCGGGCCGTCTACAATGGGCAGTTCTTC CASSGQRAVYNGQFF
. TRBJ1-1 TRBV19 TRBD1 TGTGCCAGTAGTCTATCGGGGACAGGTGGAACTGAAGCTTTCTTT CASSLSGTGGTEAFF
. TRBJ2-3 TRBV7-6 . TGTGCCAGCAGCTTAGGGTCCAGGGAGACAGATACGCAGTATTTT CASSLGSRETDTQYF
few TRBJ2-3 TRBV28 . TGTGCCAGCAGCCTACAGGGGACTAGTTCAGATACGCAGTATTTT CASSLQGTSSDTQYF
. TRBJ2-1 TRBV20-1 . TGCAGTGCTAGAGATCGGGCCCACACCCACAATGAGCAGTTCTTC CSARDRAHTHNEQFF
. TRBJ2-3 TRBV2 TRBD1 TGTGCCAGCGGCGTGAACAGGGGAACCACAGATACGCAGTATTTT CASGVNRGTTDTQYF
. TRBJ1-2 TRBV10-2 . TGTGCCTCGTTCTGGGGAGTTGGCTACACCTTC CASFWGVGYTF
many TRBJ1-2 TRBV25-1 TRBD1 TGTGCCAGCAGTGAATCCCAACCGGGACAGGGTGATGGCTACACCTTC CASSESQPGQGDGYTF